This T cell receptor (beta chain) was captured by sequencing in a study of blood T cell repertoires in COVID-19. Whole-study context: Some COVID-19 samples were acute and others convalescent; all came from the United States, Italy and Spain.

A few counts support this clone. Here immunoSEQ multiplex PCR was the method, and the copy in TCRdb shows in-frame clones only, minus some. The sample holds around 19,000 clones, around 90% seen once. CDR1 is KGHSH and CDR2 is LQKENI in the germline V gene. This CDR3 comprises 16 residues. V shed 3 bases, J shed 5 bases, and the junction held 8 bases outside the gene matches. Source material: peripheral blood. The chain is built from TRBV18 and TRBJ1-4; 8 bases map to TRBD1. The sequence derives from a human donor in a cohort sampled during active COVID-19. The donor label of this sample is uncertain. The CDR3 spells CASSPVGQGINEKLFF. The DNA of the CDR3 is TGTGCCAGCTCACCGGTCGGACAGGGCATCAATGAAAAACTGTTTTTT.